These 26 T cell receptor beta chains came from one sample sequenced in a study of neurological immune-mediated disorders. Regarding time point: longitudinal time-point 2. TCRdb passed the 5' RACE reads through MiXCR, listing each CDR3 protein once. This sample has about 90,000 distinct CDR3 sequences, with 13% found just once. Source material: PBMCs. These receptors were obtained from a female donor with HTLV-1-associated myelopathy (HAM/TSP).

Ten or more counts support this clonotype. V and J are TRBV3-1 and TRBJ2-1; D is unclear. The germline gives CDR1 LGHDT, CDR2 YNNKEL (reference sequence). V was trimmed by 2 bases and J by 8 bases, leaving 10 bases between them. The CDR3 consists of 13 residues. The CDR3 DNA sequence: TGTGCCAGCAGCCAATCAGTTTTGTATGAGCAGTTCTTC. Protein product: CASSQSVLYEQFF.

This chain joins TRBV20-1 and TRBJ2-4, with 8 nucleotides matching TRBD1. Germline assignment: CDR1 DFQATT and CDR2 SNEGSKA (reference sequence). This CDR3 is built from 14 residues. V lost 6 bases, J lost 12 bases, and 16 bases stayed unmatched. CDR3 sequence reads: CSAPGGVQDGTQYF. The CDR3 nucleotides are TGCAGTGCCCCAGGGGGCGTACAAGACGGCACTCAGTACTTC.

This sequence joins TRBV20-1 and TRBJ1-2; possibly TRBD1 for D (6 bases). Trimming took off 0 bases at V and 8 bases at J, with 16 bases between the two ends. The CDR3 consists of 14 residues. CDR1 is DFQATT and CDR2 is SNEGSKA in the germline V gene (reference sequence). CDR3: CSARDQRGQGGYTF. CDR3 bases: TGCAGTGCTAGAGATCAGCGAGGGCAGGGGGGCTACACCTTC.

Many counts were recorded for this clonotype. The J gene is TRBJ2-5, the V gene TRBV5-1, with 13 nucleotides matching TRBD2. The CDR3 has 16 amino acids. V was clipped by 4 bases and J by 4 bases; unmatched bases: 7. From germline, CDR1 is SGHRS and CDR2 YFSETQ. CDR3 DNA: TGCGCCAGCAGCCCTGGACTAGCGGGAGACGGAGAGACCCAGTACTTC. Protein product: CASSPGLAGDGETQYF.

The rearrangement links TRBV20-1 to TRBJ2-4; D ambiguous. The germline V and J ends were trimmed by 7 bases and 0 bases, with 16 bases remaining between them. Germline CDR1 reads DFQATT; CDR2 reads SNEGSKA (reference sequence). There are 15 residues in the CDR3. DNA for the CDR3: TGCAGTGGGACCCCGGGCGGAGAAGCCAAAAACATTCAGTACTTC. Protein sequence: CSGTPGGEAKNIQYF.

This clonotype was detected many times. This chain uses TRBV5-1 with TRBJ2-2; 7 bases map to TRBD1. V lost 4 bases and J lost 3; bases outside the gene matches: 6. Looked up from germline, CDR1 is SGHRS and CDR2 is YFSETQ. The CDR3 has 15 residues. The CDR3 sequence: CASSIDRAHTGELFF. The CDR3 DNA is TGCGCCAGCAGCATCGACAGGGCCCACACCGGGGAGCTGTTTTTT.

In this sample, this clonotype turned up many times. This rearrangement joins TRBV20-1 to TRBJ2-3, with D unclear. Trimming pared 3 bases from V and 8 bases from J, leaving 6 bases between. Looked up from germline, CDR1 is DFQATT and CDR2 is SNEGSKA (reference sequence). The length of the CDR3 is 10 residues. The CDR3 DNA is TGCAGTGCTAGTATCGGTACGCAGTATTTT. Translated: CSASIGTQYF.

This clonotype was seen many times. The chain carries TRBV4-1 and TRBJ2-1; 7 bases match TRBD1. The CDR3 is made up of 13 amino acids. The junction had 2 bases not matched to a gene; V was cut back by 4 bases and J by 5 bases. The V gene's germline CDR1 is MGHRA and CDR2 YSYEKL. CDR3 region: CASSRGQDNEQFF. The CDR3 DNA is TGCGCCAGCAGCCGAGGACAGGACAATGAGCAGTTCTTC.

This clonotype was observed many times. The V call is TRBV9, the J call TRBJ2-3; D not certain. V was shortened by 4 bases and J by 2 bases, with 11 bases between the two germline ends. The CDR3 spans 14 residues. CDR1 and CDR2 (germline): SGDLS, YYNGEE. This CDR3 reads CASSFGPNTDTQYF. The CDR3 DNA is TGTGCCAGCAGCTTCGGCCCTAACACAGATACGCAGTATTTT.

This clonotype was counted between two and nine times. V usage is TRBV7-6 and J usage is TRBJ2-7; 9 bases match TRBD1. Trimming removed 1 base from V and 5 bases from J; junction bases left unmatched: 9. The CDR3 loop spans 16 amino acids. Germline loops: CDR1 SGHVS, CDR2 FNYEAQ. The CDR3 reads CASSLGPLQGANEQYF. CDR3 nucleotide sequence: TGTGCCAGCAGCTTAGGCCCCCTACAGGGGGCGAACGAGCAGTACTTC.

Many counts were recorded for this clonotype. The chain is built from TRBV5-1 and TRBJ2-1; possibly TRBD2 for D (5 bases). This CDR3 contains 14 residues. Trimming left V 5 bases short and J 5 bases short, with 14 bases between. Germline CDR1 and CDR2: SGHRS and YFSETQ. Written as DNA, the CDR3 is TGCGCCAGCAGGGGGAGCCTAGCCCACAATGAGCAGTTCTTC. It codes for CASRGSLAHNEQFF.

This clonotype was counted many times. The chain links TRBV27 to TRBJ2-1, with TRBD1 as a possible D gene (5 bases). CDR1 and CDR2 (germline): MNHEY, SMNVEV (reference sequence). The CDR3 has 18 residues. V was pared by 5 bases and J by 3 bases, with 23 bases between. This CDR3 reads CASSPALGVQGFYNEQFF. CDR3 nucleotide sequence: TGTGCCAGCAGTCCTGCCCTGGGTGTGCAGGGCTTCTACAATGAGCAGTTCTTC.

This clonotype was recorded at least ten times. CDR3: CASSHRGGELFF. The DNA of the CDR3 is TGCGCCAGCAGCCACCGCGGGGGGGAGCTGTTTTTT. The rearrangement uses TRBV4-1 and TRBJ2-2; TRBD2 is a possible D gene (5 bases). The germline gives CDR1 MGHRA, CDR2 YSYEKL. The V end was cut by 3 bases, the J end by 8 bases, with 7 bases between. The CDR3 has 12 amino acids.

The sample holds many counts of this clonotype. The J gene is TRBJ2-6, the V gene TRBV11-2, with 9 bases identical to TRBD1. Germline V CDR1 and CDR2: SGHAT, FQNNGV. V was clipped by 6 bases and J by 4 bases; unmatched bases: 10. This CDR3 region has 17 residues. The CDR3 DNA reads as TGTGCCAGCAGACGTCCCGGGACAGGGACCGGGGCCAACGTCCTGACTTTC. Translated: CASRRPGTGTGANVLTF.

Notes on this clonotype: An end of the junction differs from the germline gene, which may be a read error. The chain combines TRBV5-1 with TRBJ2-2, with D possibly TRBD1 on 7 matching bases. Germline CDR1 is SGHRS and CDR2 is YFSETQ. The CDR3 is 14 residues long. The CDR3 sequence: CASSSQGSTRELFF. DNA of the CDR3: TGCGCCAGCAGCTCACAGGGGAGCACCCGGGAGCTATTTTTT.

The V gene is TRBV10-3, the J gene TRBJ2-7; D not resolved. Trimming took off 10 bases at V and 4 bases at J, with 20 bases between the two ends. CDR1 is ENHRY and CDR2 is SYGVKD in the germline V gene. The CDR3 length is 14 residues. The CDR3 DNA follows: TGTGCCACGGCTTCCACGGGCAGAAGATACGAGCAGTACTTC. This codes for CATASTGRRYEQYF.

To note about this clonotype: One end of the junction fails to match germline, which may point to a read error. J is TRBJ2-5 and V is TRBV7-9; 8 bases align to TRBD1. This CDR3 has 17 residues. Germline CDR1 reads SEHNR; CDR2 reads FQNEAQ (reference sequence). CDR3 protein: CASSFGVGRGLSETHYF. The CDR3 DNA reads TGTGCCAGCAGCTTTGGCGTTGGCAGGGGGCTGTCAGAGACCCATTACTTC. The whole variable domain, filled in from reference TRBV7-9 and TRBJ2-5, reads DTGVSQNPRHKITKRGQNVTFRCDPISEHNRLYWYRQTLGQGPEFLTYFQNEAQLEKSRLLSDRFSAERPKGSFSTLEIQRTEQGDSAMYLCASSFGVGRGLSETHYFGPGTRLLVL.

This clonotype showed up many times. J is TRBJ2-7 and V is TRBV28; possibly TRBD1 or TRBD2 for D (6 bases each). The CDR3 is 15 residues long. The germline gives CDR1 MDHEN, CDR2 SYDVKM. V was clipped by 4 bases and J by 2 bases, with 15 bases between them. The DNA for the CDR3 is TGTGCCAGCAGTTCTTTGGGGGGCACCACCTACGAGCAGTACTTC. This gives the protein CASSSLGGTTYEQYF.

This clonotype appeared many times. This chain links TRBV2 with TRBJ2-1, with D possibly being TRBD2 (5 bases). The CDR3 is 16 amino acids. Per germline, CDR1 SNHLY and CDR2 FYNNEI. V lost 4 bases and J lost 6, with 19 bases in between. The DNA for the CDR3 is TGTGCCAGCAGTGGGGCGCGGGTTCGGGTTACCAATGAGCAGTTCTTC. Its protein product is CASSGARVRVTNEQFF.

There are many counts of this clonotype. J is TRBJ2-1 and V is TRBV6-6; 9 bases fit TRBD2. The CDR3 runs to 16 residues. Germline V CDR1 and CDR2: MNHNY, SVGAGI (reference sequence). The V and J ends lost 3 bases and 9 bases, in that order; junction bases with no gene match: 12. The CDR3 region is CASSYGGGAELAEQFF. The CDR3 region has the DNA TGTGCCAGCAGTTATGGCGGGGGGGCCGAGTTAGCTGAGCAGTTCTTC.

Comments on this clonotype: At one boundary the junction diverges from the germline segment, which might be a read error. The chain links TRBV4-2 to TRBJ2-1; D unresolved. The CDR3 contains 16 residues. Germline assignment: CDR1 LGHNA and CDR2 YNFKEQ. This chain's CDR3 is CASSQAPPPAFNERFF. The CDR3 DNA reads TGTGCCAGCAGCCAAGCACCGCCGCCCGCCTTCAATGAGCGGTTCTTC.

This clonotype has at least ten counts. This rearrangement joins TRBV7-2 to TRBJ2-7; D might be TRBD1 (6 bases). With 5 bases removed from V and 4 bases from J, the gap between germline ends came to 15 bases. Germline V gene lookup returns CDR1 SGHTA and CDR2 FQGNSA. The CDR3 has 14 residues. The CDR3 DNA reads TGTGCCAGCAGCCTTCAGGGGCAGGGGTACGAGCAGTACTTC. Amino acid sequence: CASSLQGQGYEQYF. Based on the CDR3 plus reference TRBV7-2 and TRBJ2-7, the full variable domain is GAGVSQSPSNKVTEKGKDVELRCDPISGHTALYWYRQSLGQGLEFLIYFQGNSAPDKSGLPSDRFSAERTGGSVSTLTIQRTQQEDSAVYLCASSLQGQGYEQYFGPGTRLTVT.

V is TRBV28 and J is TRBJ2-7; D not resolved. CDR1 is MDHEN, CDR2 SYDVKM, per germline. The CDR3 consists of 13 residues. Deletions cut 7 bases from V and 0 bases from J, with 10 bases between. This chain's CDR3 is CASNPGPSYEQYF. CDR3 sequence (DNA): TGTGCCAGCAATCCGGGCCCCTCCTACGAGCAGTACTTC.

This clonotype came up many times. The V gene is TRBV20-1, the J gene TRBJ2-7; D unclear. The CDR3 length is 10 residues. From germline, CDR1 is DFQATT and CDR2 SNEGSKA (reference sequence). V was clipped by 3 bases and J by 3 bases, with 3 bases between them. The CDR3 nucleotides are TGCAGTGCTAGTAGCTACGAGCAGTACTTC. Translating it yields CSASSYEQYF.

This clonotype was recorded at least ten times. The chain recombines TRBV28 with TRBJ2-5, with TRBD1 matching over 7 bases. The V and J ends lost 6 bases and 3 bases, in that order; junction bases with no gene match: 4. Germline values: CDR1 MDHEN, CDR2 SYDVKM. This CDR3 has 13 residues. The CDR3 is CASSATGKETQYF. CDR3 DNA: TGTGCCAGCAGCGCGACAGGGAAAGAGACCCAGTACTTC.

This clonotype was observed many times. This rearrangement joins TRBV5-1 to TRBJ2-4; the match to TRBD1 covers 8 bases. The CDR3 is made up of 16 amino acids. J gave up 6 bases and V 3 bases, and 11 bases lay outside the gene matches. Germline assignment: CDR1 SGHRS and CDR2 YFSETQ. CDR3 sequence (DNA): TGCGCCAGCAGCTACCTGTACGGACAGGGTACAAACATTCAGTACTTC. Amino acid sequence: CASSYLYGQGTNIQYF.